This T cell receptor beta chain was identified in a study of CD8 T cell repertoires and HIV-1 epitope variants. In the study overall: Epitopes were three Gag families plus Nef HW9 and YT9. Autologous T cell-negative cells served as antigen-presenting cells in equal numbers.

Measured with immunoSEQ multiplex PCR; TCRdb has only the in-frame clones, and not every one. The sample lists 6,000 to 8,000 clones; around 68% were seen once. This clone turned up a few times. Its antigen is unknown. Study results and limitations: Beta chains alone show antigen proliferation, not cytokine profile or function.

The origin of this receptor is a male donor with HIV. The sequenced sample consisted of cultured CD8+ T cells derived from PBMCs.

The CDR3 loop is CARSGTDYRALGERNQPQHF. CDR3 DNA sequence: TGTGCCAGAAGCGGTACCGATTACAGGGCCCTGGGCGAGAGGAATCAGCCCCAGCATTTT. This chain links TRBV5-3 with TRBJ1-5, with D maybe TRBD1 (6 bases). TRBV5-3 is identified as an open reading frame with a role that is uncertain. The CDR3 is 20 residues long. Between the trimmed V and J ends, which lost 4 bases and 4 bases, there was a span of 30 bases.